This T cell receptor beta chain comes out of a study of vaccination effects on CD4 cells after COVID-19. Background on the study: Each participant was administered two doses of either the BNT162b2 or the mRNA-1273 vaccine.

V shed 3 bases, J shed 7 bases, and the junction held 9 bases outside the gene matches. Germline CDR1 is MNHNS and CDR2 is SASEGT. This CDR3 is 16 amino acids long. Overall study results and limits: Convalescents' post-vaccine spike-reactive clones were mainly new, vaccine-induced. Marked clonal contraction was seen in infection- and vaccine-induced clones late after vaccination.

In the ViraFEST assay, antigen-specific CD4+ clonotypes were identified by expansion after peptide-pool stimulation. Investigators separated out CD4+ T cells once approximately 10 days of culture had passed. This person's SARS-CoV-2 infection, confirmed by PCR, occurred between March and December 2020. Half the medium was replaced with IL-2 medium on days 3 and 7. Using immunoSEQ multiplex PCR, the repertoire was profiled, and TCRdb retains in-frame clones only, with some absent. Of tens of thousands of clones in the sample, about 78% were seen once. Note on this clone: Its antigen is still unknown.

This sample comprised CD4+ T cells from PBMCs cultured with HCoV-NL63 spike peptides, obtained before COVID-19 vaccination. The source is a human donor who had a prior SARS-CoV-2 infection. The J gene is TRBJ1-5, the V gene TRBV6-1; TRBD1 matches at 10 bases. CDR3 sequence: CASSETGGEGRQPQHF. In DNA form, the CDR3 reads TGTGCCAGCAGTGAGACAGGGGGCGAGGGGAGGCAGCCCCAGCATTTT.